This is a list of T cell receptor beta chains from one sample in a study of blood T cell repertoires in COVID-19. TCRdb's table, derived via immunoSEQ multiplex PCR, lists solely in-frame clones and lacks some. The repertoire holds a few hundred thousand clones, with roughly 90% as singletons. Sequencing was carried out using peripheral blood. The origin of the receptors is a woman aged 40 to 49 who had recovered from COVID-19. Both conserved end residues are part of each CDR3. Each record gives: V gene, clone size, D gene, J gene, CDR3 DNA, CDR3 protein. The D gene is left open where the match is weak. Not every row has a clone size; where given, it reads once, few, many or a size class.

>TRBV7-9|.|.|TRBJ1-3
TGTGCCAGCGTGACAGGCCCTGGAAACACCATATATTTT
CASVTGPGNTIYF
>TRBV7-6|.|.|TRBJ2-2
TGTGCCAGCAGCCCGCTTCGGGCGGGGGCGGACACCGGGGAGCTGTTTTTT
CASSPLRAGADTGELFF
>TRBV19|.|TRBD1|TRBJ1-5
TGTGCCAGTAGTAAGGGACAGGGTGCCAATCAGCCCCAGCATTTT
CASSKGQGANQPQHF
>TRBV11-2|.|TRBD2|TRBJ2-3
TGTGCCAGCAGCCCAACGTTAGCGGGATTCACAGATACGCAGTATTTT
CASSPTLAGFTDTQYF
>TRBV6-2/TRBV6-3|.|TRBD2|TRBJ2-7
TGTGCCAGCAGCCCTGGACTAGCGGGAAGAGGCGAGCAGTACTTC
CASSPGLAGRGEQYF
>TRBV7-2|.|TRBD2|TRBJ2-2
TGTGCCAGCAGTTCCCGGACTAGCGGAAACACCGGGGAGCTGTTTTTT
CASSSRTSGNTGELFF
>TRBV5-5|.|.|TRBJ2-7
TGTGCCAGCGATACACTAAAGGCAGACTCCCTAGAGCAGTACTTC
CASDTLKADSLEQYF
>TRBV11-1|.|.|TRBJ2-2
TGTGCCAGCAGCTTACTTCAGGGTGGACGAGGGGAGCTGTTTTTT
CASSLLQGGRGELFF
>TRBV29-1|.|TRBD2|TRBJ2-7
TGCAGCGTTGAAGCTAGCGGCTCCTACGAGCAGTACTTC
CSVEASGSYEQYF
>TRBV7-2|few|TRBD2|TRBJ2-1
TGTGCCAGCAGCTTATACGGCTCTAGCGGGAGACCCGGTGAGCAGTTCTTC
CASSLYGSSGRPGEQFF
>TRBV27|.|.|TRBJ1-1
TGTGCCAGCAGTTTCCGGGAGGACACTGAAGCTTTCTTT
CASSFREDTEAFF
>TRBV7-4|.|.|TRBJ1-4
TGTGCCAGCAGCCTAAGGTCTTTGGCAGGGTCTAGGGAAAAACTGTTTTTT
CASSLRSLAGSREKLFF
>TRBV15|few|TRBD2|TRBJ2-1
TGTGCCACCAGCAGAGATATGAGCGGGAGATACAATGAGCAGTTCTTC
CATSRDMSGRYNEQFF
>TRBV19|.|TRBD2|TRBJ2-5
TGTGCCAGTAGTATAGGCGGGAGCGGAGAGACCCAGTACTTC
CASSIGGSGETQYF
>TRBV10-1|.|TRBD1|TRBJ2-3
TGCGCCAGCAGTGAGTCGGCTAGCAGGGGGCCAGATACGCAGTATTTT
CASSESASRGPDTQYF
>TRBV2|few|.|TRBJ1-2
TGTGCCAGCAGCCTCACGGACGCCCCGGGGTCTAGTGGCTACACCTTC
CASSLTDAPGSSGYTF
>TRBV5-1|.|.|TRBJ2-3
TGCGCCAGCAGCTTGGAAAGCGGGAGCACAGATACGCAGTATTTT
CASSLESGSTDTQYF
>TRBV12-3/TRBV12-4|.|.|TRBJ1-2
TGTGCCAGCAGTTTCGAGGGATATTATGGCTACACCTTC
CASSFEGYYGYTF
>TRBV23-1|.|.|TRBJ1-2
TGCGCCAGCAGTCAATGTTCCAGGGGTGTGGAGTATGGCTACACCTTC
CASSQCSRGVEYGYTF
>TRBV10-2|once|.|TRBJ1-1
TGCGCCAGCAGTGAGTCTAGGCGAGGTTTTGAAGCTTTCTTT
CASSESRRGFEAFF
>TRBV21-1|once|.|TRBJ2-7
TGTGCCAGCAGGAACCGGGACACAACCTACGAGCAGTACTTC
CASRNRDTTYEQYF
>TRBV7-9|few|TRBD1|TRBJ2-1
TGTGCCAGCAGCTTAGTTGGGACAGCCTACAATGAGCAGTTCTTC
CASSLVGTAYNEQFF